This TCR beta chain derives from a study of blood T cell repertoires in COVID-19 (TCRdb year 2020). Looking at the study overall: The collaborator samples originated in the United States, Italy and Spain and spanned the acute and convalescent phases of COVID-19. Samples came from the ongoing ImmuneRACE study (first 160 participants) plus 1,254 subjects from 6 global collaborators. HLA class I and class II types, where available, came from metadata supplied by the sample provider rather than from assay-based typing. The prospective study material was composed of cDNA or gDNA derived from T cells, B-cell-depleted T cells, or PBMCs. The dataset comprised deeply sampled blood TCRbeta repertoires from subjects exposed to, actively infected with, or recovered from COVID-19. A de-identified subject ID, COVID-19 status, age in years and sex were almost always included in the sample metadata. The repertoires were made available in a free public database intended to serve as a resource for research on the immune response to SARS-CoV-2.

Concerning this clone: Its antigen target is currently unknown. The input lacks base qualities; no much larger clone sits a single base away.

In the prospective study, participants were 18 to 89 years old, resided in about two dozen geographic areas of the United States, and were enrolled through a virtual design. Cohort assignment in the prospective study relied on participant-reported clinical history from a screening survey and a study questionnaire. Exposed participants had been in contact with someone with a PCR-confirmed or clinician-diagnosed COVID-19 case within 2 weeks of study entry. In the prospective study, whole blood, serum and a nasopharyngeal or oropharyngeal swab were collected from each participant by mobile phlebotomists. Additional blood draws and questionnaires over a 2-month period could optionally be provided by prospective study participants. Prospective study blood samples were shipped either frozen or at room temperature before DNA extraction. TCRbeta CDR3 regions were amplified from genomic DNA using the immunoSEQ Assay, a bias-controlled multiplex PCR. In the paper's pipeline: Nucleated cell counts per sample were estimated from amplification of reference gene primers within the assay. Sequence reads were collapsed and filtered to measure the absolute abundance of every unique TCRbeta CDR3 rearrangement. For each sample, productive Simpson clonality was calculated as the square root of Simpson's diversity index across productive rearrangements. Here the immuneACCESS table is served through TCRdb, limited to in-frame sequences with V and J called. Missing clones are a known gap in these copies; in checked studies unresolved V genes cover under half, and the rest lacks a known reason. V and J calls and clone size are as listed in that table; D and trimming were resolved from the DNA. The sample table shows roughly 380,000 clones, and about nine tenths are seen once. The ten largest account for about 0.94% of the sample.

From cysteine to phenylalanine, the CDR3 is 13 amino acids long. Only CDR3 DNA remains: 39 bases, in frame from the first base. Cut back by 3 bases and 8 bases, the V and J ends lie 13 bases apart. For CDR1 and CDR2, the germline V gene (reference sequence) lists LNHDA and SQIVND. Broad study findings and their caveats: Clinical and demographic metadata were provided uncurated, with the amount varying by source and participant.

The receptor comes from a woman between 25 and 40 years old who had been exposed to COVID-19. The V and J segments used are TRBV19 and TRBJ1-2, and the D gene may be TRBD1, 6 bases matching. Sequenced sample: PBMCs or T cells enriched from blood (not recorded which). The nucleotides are TGTGCCAGTAGTATCAAAACAGGGCTCGGCTACACCTTC. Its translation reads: CASSIKTGLGYTF.